The 18 T cell receptor beta chains below all came from one sample that was sequenced in a study of T cell changes during pregnancy in multiple sclerosis. Profiled with immunoSEQ multiplex PCR; TCRdb holds only in-frame clones, not every one. Among 40,000 to 60,000 clones listed, approximately 87% were seen once. Specimen: peripheral blood, collected in the first trimester of pregnancy. All receptors come from a female donor in good health, enrolled as a control in a pregnancy study.

In its sample, this clone was seen once. The V call is TRBV6-1, the J call TRBJ2-1; TRBD1 is a possible D gene (6 bases). V gave up 3 bases and J gave up 4 bases, with 16 bases separating them. CDR1 is MNHNS, CDR2 SASEGT, per germline. The CDR3 consists of 16 residues. This chain's CDR3 is CASSDYGGPNYNEQFF. The CDR3 nucleotides read TGTGCCAGCAGTGATTATGGGGGCCCTAATTACAATGAGCAGTTCTTC.

The chain couples TRBV4-1 to TRBJ2-1; 9 bases match TRBD2. Looked up from germline, CDR1 is MGHRA and CDR2 is YSYEKL. The CDR3 extends over 15 amino acids. Trimming cost V 4 bases and J 4 bases; bases outside gene matches: 5. The CDR3 DNA follows: TGCGCCAGCAGCCTGCTAGCGGGGATTTACAATGAGCAGTTCTTC. This translates into CASSLLAGIYNEQFF.

This clone was found once. The gene calls are TRBV13 and TRBJ2-1; TRBD2 matches 8 bases. The CDR3 is 15 amino acids. V shed 8 bases and J 6 bases; nucleotides not matched to a gene: 12. Germline V gene sequence: CDR1 PRHDT, CDR2 FYEKMQ (reference sequence). CDR3 in DNA: TGTGCCAGCGGTAAACTAGCGGAAGGGGGCAATGAGCAGTTCTTC. Translation gives CASGKLAEGGNEQFF.

The gene calls are TRBV7-9 and TRBJ2-2; D gene ambiguous. Trimming pared 1 base from V and 4 bases from J, leaving 4 bases between. This CDR3 spans 13 amino acids. Per the germline V gene, CDR1 is SEHNR and CDR2 is FQNEAQ (reference sequence). CDR3 nucleotides: TGTGCCAGCAGCTTAGACGGCACCGGGGAGCTGTTTTTT. This sequence encodes CASSLDGTGELFF.

V gene TRBV2 combines with J gene TRBJ2-1; D possibly corresponds to TRBD2 (7 bases). In germline, CDR1 is SNHLY, CDR2 FYNNEI. The V end was cut by 7 bases, the J end by 9 bases, with 22 bases between. CDR3 size: 15 residues. CDR3 in amino acids: CASKLGGGANVEQFF. The DNA for the CDR3 is TGTGCCAGCAAACTGGGAGGGGGGGCCAATGTTGAGCAGTTCTTC. Looking up the rest from reference TRBV2 and TRBJ2-1 gives the full variable domain: EPEVTQTPSHQVTQMGQEVILRCVPISNHLYFYWYRQILGQKVEFLVSFYNNEISEKSEIFDDQFSVERPDGSNFTLKIRSTKLEDSAMYFCASKLGGGANVEQFFGPGTRLTVL.

The rearrangement uses TRBV19 and TRBJ2-3; 8 bases match TRBD2. The CDR3 totals 15 residues. Trimming took 3 bases from V and 1 from J; bases not matched to a gene: 3. Germline V gives CDR1 LNHDA, CDR2 SQIVND (reference sequence). In DNA, the CDR3 is TGTGCCAGTAGTATTTATAGCGGGGGCACAGATACGCAGTATTTT. This translates into CASSIYSGGTDTQYF.

This rearrangement joins TRBV7-8 to TRBJ1-5, with D possibly being TRBD1 (6 bases). CDR1 is SGHVS and CDR2 is FQNEAQ in the germline V gene. The CDR3 contains 14 residues. Trimming took off 1 base at V and 6 bases at J, with 10 bases between the two ends. The CDR3 protein is CASSLVPRGQPQHF. As DNA, the CDR3 is TGTGCCAGCAGCTTAGTGCCCAGGGGTCAGCCCCAGCATTTT.

This chain joins TRBV2 and TRBJ1-4, with 8 bases aligning to TRBD1. The CDR3 spans 15 residues. V trimming: 1 base; J trimming: 10 bases; junction bases outside the gene matches: 8. Germline V gene sequence: CDR1 SNHLY, CDR2 FYNNEI. CDR3 bases: TGTGCCAGCAGTGAAGTCGCAGGGGGCCGTGGAAAACTGTTTTTT. Its translation is CASSEVAGGRGKLFF.

The V and J genes are TRBV7-2 and TRBJ2-7, with D maybe TRBD1 (5 bases). Germline V gene sequence: CDR1 SGHTA, CDR2 FQGNSA. V gave up 5 bases and J gave up 7 bases, with 15 bases separating them. The CDR3 covers 13 residues. This CDR3 is CASSRQPRLEQYF. In nucleotides, the CDR3 is TGTGCCAGCAGCCGACAGCCTCGTTTGGAGCAGTACTTC.

The genes are TRBV28 and TRBJ1-2; 8 bases fit TRBD1. Germline loops: CDR1 MDHEN, CDR2 SYDVKM. V shed 2 bases, J shed 7 bases, and the junction held 15 bases outside the gene matches. The CDR3 has 17 amino acids. The chain's CDR3 is CASSLPQSNQGAGGYTF. Written as DNA, the CDR3 is TGTGCCAGCAGTTTACCCCAGTCGAATCAGGGGGCAGGTGGCTACACCTTC.

CDR3 sequence: CASSEGAGVTNEKLFF. The CDR3 region has the DNA TGTGCCAGCAGTGAAGGGGCAGGGGTTACTAATGAAAAACTGTTTTTT. The chain combines TRBV6-1 with TRBJ1-4; a weak D match, TRBD1 (6 bases). The CDR3 runs 16 residues. The ends were cut back, 1 base at V and 2 bases at J, with 11 bases in the middle. Germline CDR1 and CDR2: MNHNS and SASEGT.

In DNA, the CDR3 is TGTGCCAGCAGTCCAGGGGGCGCGGGCACAGATACGCAGTATTTT. This translates into CASSPGGAGTDTQYF. The V gene is TRBV2, the J gene TRBJ2-3; the match to TRBD1 covers 8 bases. This CDR3 has 15 residues. Per the germline V gene, CDR1 is SNHLY and CDR2 is FYNNEI. The ends lost 5 bases at V and 1 base at J; junction bases unmatched: 5.

This chain connects TRBV7-2 to TRBJ2-7; D not resolved. The CDR3 loop spans 11 amino acids. V lost 4 bases to trimming and J lost 4 bases, with 5 bases between them. Looked up from germline, CDR1 is SGHTA and CDR2 is FQGNSA. The CDR3 bases are TGTGCCAGCAGCTCCCTTTACGAGCAGTACTTC. This sequence encodes CASSSLYEQYF.

The V gene is TRBV7-9, the J gene TRBJ1-2, with D tentatively TRBD1 (5 bases). The germline gives CDR1 SEHNR, CDR2 FQNEAQ (reference sequence). The CDR3 contains 14 residues. The ends were cut back, 1 base at V and 2 bases at J, with 8 bases in the middle. The CDR3 bases are TGTGCCAGCAGCTTAGGCGCAGGGAACTATGGCTACACCTTC. Its translation: CASSLGAGNYGYTF. Combining the CDR3 with reference TRBV7-9 and TRBJ1-2 gives the whole variable domain DTGVSQNPRHKITKRGQNVTFRCDPISEHNRLYWYRQTLGQGPEFLTYFQNEAQLEKSRLLSDRFSAERPKGSFSTLEIQRTEQGDSAMYLCASSLGAGNYGYTFGSGTRLTVV.

V gene TRBV11-3 combines with J gene TRBJ2-7; 7 nucleotides align to TRBD1. The CDR3 is 14 amino acids. Trimming took 7 bases from V and 3 from J; bases not matched to a gene: 9. CDR1 and CDR2 from the germline V gene are SGHNT and YENEEA. This chain's CDR3 is CASIETGARYEQYF. Written as DNA, the CDR3 is TGTGCCAGCATCGAAACAGGGGCTCGCTACGAGCAGTACTTC.

The gene calls are TRBV6-6 and TRBJ2-7; the match to TRBD2 covers 7 bases. The CDR3 contains 11 residues. Looked up from germline, CDR1 is MNHNY and CDR2 is SVGAGI (reference sequence). V lost 11 bases, J lost 3 bases, and 4 bases stayed unmatched. The DNA of the CDR3 is TGTGCCTGCCGCGGGGGCTACGAGCAGTACTTC. Its protein product is CACRGGYEQYF.

This chain links TRBV19 with TRBJ2-5; possible D gene TRBD1, 5 bases. The germline V gene encodes CDR1 LNHDA and CDR2 SQIVND (reference sequence). This CDR3 contains 13 residues. V lost 5 bases and J 5 bases, leaving 12 bases between the germline ends. This chain's CDR3 is CASSPDSQETQYF. The CDR3 DNA follows: TGTGCCAGTAGTCCTGACAGCCAGGAGACCCAGTACTTC.

The chain employs TRBV20-1 and TRBJ2-3; maybe TRBD1 (6 bases). This CDR3 is built from 11 residues. V lost 2 bases to trimming and J lost 8 bases, with 8 bases between them. The germline CDR1 and CDR2 sequences are DFQATT and SNEGSKA (reference sequence). CDR3 sequence reads: CSARQGSTQYF. CDR3 DNA sequence: TGCAGTGCTAGACAGGGGAGTACGCAGTATTTT.